One sample yielded the 22 T cell receptor beta chains listed below, sequenced in a study of shared clonotypes between healthy human individuals. Here immunoSEQ multiplex PCR was the method, and the copy in TCRdb shows in-frame clones only, minus some. Found here are 2 million to 2.5 million clones, 93% of them singletons; the top ten hold 0.3% to 0.4%. The sample consisted of naive CD4+ T cells from PBMCs. Subset in this sample: CD45RA+ positively selected. These receptors came from a man between 18 and 29 years old in good health. Some clones in this sample may be carry-over from other donors' samples.

This chain uses TRBV11-3 with TRBJ2-1, with 9 bases that match TRBD2. The V and J ends lost 5 bases and 6 bases, in that order; junction bases with no gene match: 11. The length of the CDR3 is 16 residues. Germline CDR1 is SGHNT and CDR2 is YENEEA. CDR3 nucleotides: TGTGCCAGCAGCCCCCGGAGGGTAGCGGGAGCCAATGAGCAGTTCTTC. Amino acids: CASSPRRVAGANEQFF.

The CDR3 loop is CASSLNGRRTDTQYF. The CDR3 DNA follows: TGTGCCAGCAGCTTAAACGGGAGGAGGACAGATACGCAGTATTTT. The chain has TRBV7-9 and TRBJ2-3; TRBD2 matches at 7 bases. J gave up 3 bases and V 2 bases, and 5 bases lay outside the gene matches. Germline assignment: CDR1 SEHNR and CDR2 FQNEAQ (reference sequence). There are 15 residues in the CDR3.

The chain is built from TRBV7-9 and TRBJ2-1; D call uncertain. Per germline, CDR1 SEHNR and CDR2 FQNEAQ (reference sequence). There are 15 residues in the CDR3. With 3 bases removed from V and 9 bases from J, the gap between germline ends came to 18 bases. The CDR3 DNA reads as TGTGCCAGCAGCTTGTCCCGGGTCTTTGATGCTGAGCAGTTCTTC. Its protein is CASSLSRVFDAEQFF.

The chain uses TRBV10-3 and TRBJ1-3; D gene unclear. V lost 8 bases to trimming and J lost 0 bases, with 14 bases between them. In germline, CDR1 is ENHRY, CDR2 SYGVKD. This CDR3 has 15 residues. The CDR3 DNA sequence: TGTGCCATCTCTCAGAAGGGCGGCTCTGGAAACACCATATATTTT. Translating it yields CAISQKGGSGNTIYF.

This clone appeared a single time. The rearrangement joins TRBV20-1 to TRBJ1-2; D is perhaps TRBD1 (6 bases). With 5 bases removed from V and 8 bases from J, the gap between germline ends came to 12 bases. CDR3 length equals 11 residues. Germline V gene data show CDR1 as DFQATT and CDR2 as SNEGSKA (reference sequence). The CDR3 DNA is TGCAGTGCTCCAGGGGCGGGCGGCTACACCTTC. It yields the protein CSAPGAGGYTF.

The chain couples TRBV7-3 to TRBJ1-1, with D hard to call. CDR1 SGHTA and CDR2 FQGTGA come from the germline V gene. The CDR3 totals 13 residues. With 4 bases removed from V and 2 bases from J, the gap between germline ends came to 8 bases. The CDR3 coding sequence is TGTGCCAGCAGCTCGGACGGTAACACTGAAGCTTTCTTT. The encoded protein is CASSSDGNTEAFF.

The chain recombines TRBV28 with TRBJ2-5, with a weak D call TRBD2 (5 bases). Germline V lookup: CDR1 MDHEN, CDR2 SYDVKM. Trimming left V 6 bases short and J 3 bases short, with 20 bases between. The CDR3 has 16 amino acids. CDR3 sequence: CASSPRTLPGKETQYF. The CDR3 bases are TGTGCCAGCAGCCCCCGTACCCTCCCGGGGAAAGAGACCCAGTACTTC. Looking up the rest from reference TRBV28 and TRBJ2-5 gives the full variable domain: DVKVTQSSRYLVKRTGEKVFLECVQDMDHENMFWYRQDPGLGLRLIYFSYDVKMKEKGDIPEGYSVSREKKERFSLILESASTNQTSMYLCASSPRTLPGKETQYFGPGTRLLVL.

This sequence joins TRBV5-1 and TRBJ2-5, with TRBD2 identical over 7 bases. Per the germline V gene, CDR1 is SGHRS and CDR2 is YFSETQ. J was trimmed by 4 bases and V by 3 bases; bases with no gene match: 9. The CDR3 has 15 amino acids. In DNA form, the CDR3 reads TGCGCCAGCAGCTCGGTTGCGGGGGTGGCAGAGACCCAGTACTTC. This sequence encodes CASSSVAGVAETQYF. Looking up the rest from reference TRBV5-1 and TRBJ2-5 gives the full variable domain: KAGVTQTPRYLIKTRGQQVTLSCSPISGHRSVSWYQQTPGQGLQFLFEYFSETQRNKGNFPGRFSGRQFSNSRSEMNVSTLELGDSALYLCASSSVAGVAETQYFGPGTRLLVL.

The genes are TRBV30 and TRBJ2-7; 11 bases agree with TRBD1. The germline V gene has CDR1 GTSNPN and CDR2 SVGIG (reference sequence). CDR3 length: 16 amino acids. The junction had 7 bases not matched to a gene; V was cut back by 0 bases and J by 3 bases. CDR3 amino acids: CAWSVRAGTGGYEQYF. DNA for the CDR3: TGTGCCTGGAGTGTAAGAGCCGGGACAGGGGGCTACGAGCAGTACTTC.

This clone was seen only once. The chain employs TRBV19 and TRBJ2-7, with D unresolved. V gave up 4 bases and J gave up 6 bases, with 13 bases separating them. The length of the CDR3 is 13 residues. Germline V lookup: CDR1 LNHDA, CDR2 SQIVND (reference sequence). The CDR3 is CASSTRRKSEQYF. The CDR3, as DNA: TGTGCCAGTAGTACCCGCCGAAAATCCGAGCAGTACTTC.

This clone was seen once. This chain connects TRBV7-6 to TRBJ1-1; D ambiguous. The CDR3 contains 13 residues. CDR1 and CDR2 from the germline V gene are SGHVS and FNYEAQ. V lost 2 bases and J 1 base, leaving 5 bases between the germline ends. The CDR3 protein is CASSLRRNTEAFF. CDR3 nucleotide sequence: TGTGCCAGCAGCTTAAGGCGGAACACTGAAGCTTTCTTT.

The V gene is TRBV6-6, the J gene TRBJ1-2, with 9 bases matching TRBD1. V lost 5 bases, J lost 2 bases, and 9 bases stayed unmatched. This CDR3 has 16 residues. Germline loops: CDR1 MNHNY, CDR2 SVGAGI (reference sequence). The CDR3 DNA reads TGTGCCAGCAGTAGGACCGACAGGGGGGCGAACTATGGCTACACCTTC. This sequence encodes CASSRTDRGANYGYTF.

The chain recombines TRBV11-2 with TRBJ2-7; D assignment may be TRBD1 or TRBD2 (5 bases each). The CDR3 runs to 14 residues. Germline V gives CDR1 SGHAT, CDR2 FQNNGV. Trimming removed 2 bases at V and 4 bases at J, with 12 bases between. CDR3 nucleotide sequence: TGTGCCAGCAGCTTACCGGGACGAGGATACGAGCAGTACTTC. This codes for CASSLPGRGYEQYF. Variable domain in full (rest from reference TRBV11-2 and TRBJ2-7): EAGVAQSPRYKIIEKRQSVAFWCNPISGHATLYWYQQILGQGPKLLIQFQNNGVVDDSQLPKDRFSAERLKGVDSTLKIQPAKLEDSAVYLCASSLPGRGYEQYFGPGTRLTVT.

This clone was counted a few times. The chain is built from TRBV28 and TRBJ2-1; 11 bases fit TRBD2. This CDR3 region has 13 residues. CDR1 and CDR2 (germline): MDHEN, SYDVKM. V was pared by 7 bases and J by 7 bases, with 3 bases of the junction left unmatched. The chain's CDR3 is CASKASGRNEQFF. The CDR3 bases are TGTGCCAGCAAAGCTAGCGGGAGGAATGAGCAGTTCTTC.

As for this clone: Other DNA sequences within the sample encode an identical CDR3. V and J are TRBV7-2 and TRBJ2-7, with 10 bases matching TRBD2. Germline V lookup: CDR1 SGHTA, CDR2 FQGNSA. Unmatched junction bases numbered 5, after V lost 5 bases and J lost 1 base. There are 15 residues in the CDR3. This chain's CDR3 is CASSLGLAESYEQYF. DNA of the CDR3: TGTGCCAGCAGCCTCGGACTAGCGGAATCCTACGAGCAGTACTTC.

A note on this clone: Other nucleotide sequences in the sample specify the same CDR3. The rearrangement joins TRBV5-1 to TRBJ2-3, with no clear D. This CDR3 spans 12 amino acids. Looked up from germline, CDR1 is SGHRS and CDR2 is YFSETQ. Trimming removed 2 bases from V and 5 bases from J, with 6 bases in between. The CDR3 is CASSFDRDTQYF. The CDR3 DNA reads TGCGCCAGCAGCTTTGACCGAGATACGCAGTATTTT. The variable domain in full, with the rest retrieved from reference TRBV5-1 and TRBJ2-3, is KAGVTQTPRYLIKTRGQQVTLSCSPISGHRSVSWYQQTPGQGLQFLFEYFSETQRNKGNFPGRFSGRQFSNSRSEMNVSTLELGDSALYLCASSFDRDTQYFGPGTRLTVL.

The chain uses TRBV7-2 and TRBJ1-2; TRBD1 matches 12 bases. Germline V lookup: CDR1 SGHTA, CDR2 FQGNSA. V gave up 5 bases and J gave up 0 bases; unmatched junction bases: 10. The CDR3 consists of 18 residues. In DNA, the CDR3 is TGTGCCAGCAGCAGGGATGGGACAGGGGGCCAGTCTAACTATGGCTACACCTTC. This sequence encodes CASSRDGTGGQSNYGYTF.

The chain recombines TRBV4-1 with TRBJ1-4; no clear D. The germline CDR1 and CDR2 sequences are MGHRA and YSYEKL. This CDR3 is built from 15 residues. The germline V and J ends were trimmed by 4 bases and 0 bases, with 9 bases remaining between them. This chain's CDR3 is CASSPSGTTNEKLFF. CDR3 coding DNA: TGCGCCAGCAGCCCTTCGGGTACAACTAATGAAAAACTGTTTTTT.

The CDR3 protein is CASSPRDRGSDTQYF. The CDR3 nucleotides read TGTGCCAGCAGCCCCCGGGACAGGGGATCAGATACGCAGTATTTT. The genes are TRBV7-9 and TRBJ2-3; 10 nucleotides align to TRBD1. V shed 5 bases and J 4 bases; nucleotides not matched to a gene: 6. The CDR3 sequence is 15 residues long. Germline loops: CDR1 SEHNR, CDR2 FQNEAQ (reference sequence). Drawing the rest from reference TRBV7-9 and TRBJ2-3, the complete variable domain is DTGVSQNPRHKITKRGQNVTFRCDPISEHNRLYWYRQTLGQGPEFLTYFQNEAQLEKSRLLSDRFSAERPKGSFSTLEIQRTEQGDSAMYLCASSPRDRGSDTQYFGPGTRLTVL.

As for this clone: Distinct nucleotide sequences in the sample also encode this CDR3. This sequence joins TRBV5-1 and TRBJ2-1; D gene ambiguous. V lost 0 bases to trimming and J lost 6 bases, with 7 bases between them. CDR3 size: 13 residues. The germline V gene has CDR1 SGHRS and CDR2 YFSETQ. Written as DNA, the CDR3 is TGCGCCAGCAGCTTGGGTGTGGGCAATGAGCAGTTCTTC. Encoded protein: CASSLGVGNEQFF.

The chain is built from TRBV28 and TRBJ2-3, with TRBD2 matching 9 bases. The germline CDR1 and CDR2 sequences are MDHEN and SYDVKM. The CDR3 totals 16 residues. Losses at the gene ends were 2 bases for V and 9 bases for J; bases not matched to a gene: 12. The CDR3, as DNA: TGTGCCAGCAGTTTAGCTAGCGGGGCCGGGCCGTACACGCAGTATTTT. It codes for CASSLASGAGPYTQYF.

On this clone itself: This CDR3 is also generated by other DNA sequences in the sample. The rearrangement joins TRBV7-9 to TRBJ2-5, with D tentatively TRBD1 or TRBD2 (5 bases each). This CDR3 comprises 13 residues. V shed 3 bases and J shed 3 bases, with 8 bases lying between them. Germline assignment: CDR1 SEHNR and CDR2 FQNEAQ (reference sequence). The chain's CDR3 is CASSFLGEETQYF. For the CDR3, the DNA is TGTGCCAGCAGCTTCCTGGGGGAAGAGACCCAGTACTTC.